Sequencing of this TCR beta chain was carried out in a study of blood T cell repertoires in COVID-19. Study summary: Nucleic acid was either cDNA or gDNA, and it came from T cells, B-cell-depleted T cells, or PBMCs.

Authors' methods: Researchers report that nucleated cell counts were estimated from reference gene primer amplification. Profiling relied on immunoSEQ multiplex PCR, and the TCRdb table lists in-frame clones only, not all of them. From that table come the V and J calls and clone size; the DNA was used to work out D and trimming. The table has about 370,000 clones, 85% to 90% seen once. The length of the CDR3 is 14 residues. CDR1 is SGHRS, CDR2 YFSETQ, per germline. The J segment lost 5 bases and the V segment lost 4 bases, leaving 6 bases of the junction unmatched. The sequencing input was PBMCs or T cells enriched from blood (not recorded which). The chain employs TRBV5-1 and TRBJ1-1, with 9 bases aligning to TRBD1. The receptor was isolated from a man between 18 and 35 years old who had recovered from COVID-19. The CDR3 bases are TGCGCCAGCAGCACCTACAGGGGGCGGACTGAAGCTTTCTTT. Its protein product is CASSTYRGRTEAFF. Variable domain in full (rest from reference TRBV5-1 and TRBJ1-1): KAGVTQTPRYLIKTRGQQVTLSCSPISGHRSVSWYQQTPGQGLQFLFEYFSETQRNKGNFPGRFSGRQFSNSRSEMNVSTLELGDSALYLCASSTYRGRTEAFFGQGTRLTVV.